One and the same sample provided the 8 T cell receptor beta chains below, sequenced in a study of blood T cell repertoires in COVID-19. Some clones are missing from TCRdb's copy, which holds only in-frame ones; the method was immunoSEQ multiplex PCR. This sample has 350,000 to 450,000 clones, with about 85% found just once. The source material was peripheral blood. Every receptor here comes from a woman under 30 with acute or convalescent COVID-19.

The chain has TRBV2 and TRBJ2-5; D gene unclear. Trimming removed 5 bases at V and 9 bases at J, with 7 bases between. This CDR3 is built from 10 residues. CDR1 is SNHLY and CDR2 is FYNNEI in the germline V gene. Here the CDR3 reads CASSLVAQYF. DNA of the CDR3: TGTGCCAGCAGTTTAGTGGCCCAGTACTTC.

A word on this clone: Other DNA sequences of this sample code for an identical CDR3. The chain carries TRBV3-1 (or the pseudogene TRBV3-2) and TRBJ1-1; possibly TRBD1 for D (6 bases). The CDR3 totals 13 residues. Trimming left V 1 base short and J 5 bases short, with 8 bases between. Germline values: CDR1 LGHDT, CDR2 YNNKEL (reference sequence). CDR3: CASSQGRGTEAFF. The CDR3 nucleotides are TGTGCCAGCAGCCAAGGCAGGGGTACTGAAGCTTTCTTT.

The genes are TRBV27 and TRBJ1-2; a possible D gene is TRBD1 (6 bases). In germline, CDR1 is MNHEY, CDR2 SMNVEV (reference sequence). The CDR3 spans 14 residues. Between the trimmed V and J ends, which lost 5 bases and 2 bases, there was a span of 12 bases. The CDR3 coding sequence is TGTGCCAGCAGTCCGCAGACAGGCAACTATGGCTACACCTTC. Its protein is CASSPQTGNYGYTF.

V usage is TRBV24-1 and J usage is TRBJ2-5, with TRBD2 matching over 7 bases. The CDR3 contains 13 residues. Germline CDR1 KGHDR, CDR2 SFDVKD. V was pared by 9 bases and J by 4 bases, with 7 bases of the junction left unmatched. DNA of the CDR3: TGTGCCACCGGTAACCCGGGGGGAGAGACCCAGTACTTC. Translating it yields CATGNPGGETQYF.

V gene TRBV15 combines with J gene TRBJ1-1, with unresolved D. CDR3 length equals 14 residues. The germline CDR1 and CDR2 sequences are LNHNV and YYDKDF (reference sequence). V was pared by 3 bases and J by 0 bases, with 8 bases between. CDR3 in DNA: TGTGCCACCAGCAGCGCCGGGGTGAACACTGAAGCTTTCTTT. The encoded protein is CATSSAGVNTEAFF.

The genes are TRBV18 and TRBJ2-5; 7 bases agree with TRBD2. Per germline, CDR1 KGHSH and CDR2 LQKENI. The CDR3 contains 16 residues. J was trimmed by 3 bases and V by 2 bases; bases with no gene match: 9. The CDR3 sequence is CASSPYPKAGKETQYF. CDR3 DNA: TGTGCCAGCTCACCATATCCGAAAGCGGGAAAAGAGACCCAGTACTTC.

The rearrangement links TRBV4-1 to TRBJ1-1, with 7 bases identical to TRBD1. Per germline, CDR1 MGHRA and CDR2 YSYEKL. V gave up 3 bases and J gave up 4 bases; unmatched junction bases: 11. This CDR3 spans 16 amino acids. The CDR3 sequence: CASSQLQGNFGTEAFF. The CDR3 region has the DNA TGCGCCAGCAGCCAGCTACAGGGGAATTTTGGCACTGAAGCTTTCTTT.

V and J are TRBV6-5 and TRBJ2-3, with 10 bases aligning to TRBD2. This CDR3 is built from 13 residues. J was trimmed by 14 bases and V by 8 bases; bases with no gene match: 13. Per the germline V gene, CDR1 is MNHEY and CDR2 is SVGAGI. The CDR3 here is CASFRLAGAGGYF. CDR3 in DNA: TGTGCCAGCTTTAGGCTAGCGGGAGCCGGGGGGTATTTT.